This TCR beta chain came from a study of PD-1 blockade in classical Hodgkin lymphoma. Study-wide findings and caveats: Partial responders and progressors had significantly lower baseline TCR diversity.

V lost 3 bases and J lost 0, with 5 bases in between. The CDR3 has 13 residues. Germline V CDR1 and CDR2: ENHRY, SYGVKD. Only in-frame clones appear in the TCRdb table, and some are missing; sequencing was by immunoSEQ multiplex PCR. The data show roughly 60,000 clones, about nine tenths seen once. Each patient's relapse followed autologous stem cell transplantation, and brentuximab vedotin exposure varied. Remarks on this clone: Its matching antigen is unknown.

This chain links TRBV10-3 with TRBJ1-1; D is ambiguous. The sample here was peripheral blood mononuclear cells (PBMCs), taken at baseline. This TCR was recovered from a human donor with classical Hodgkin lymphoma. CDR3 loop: CAISDSLNTEAFF. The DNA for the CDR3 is TGTGCCATCAGTGACAGCTTGAACACTGAAGCTTTCTTT.